The 21 T cell receptor beta chains presented below share a single source sample, sequenced in a study of T-cell memory formation after mild COVID-19. TCRdb passed the 5' RACE reads through MiXCR, listing each CDR3 protein once. The repertoire holds around 200,000 distinct CDR3 sequences, with 27% as singletons. Sequenced input: PBMCs or a T cell subset sorted from them (not recorded which). These receptors were obtained from an adult woman who had mild COVID-19 (a few samples of this study predate the infection). Cell type and time point are not known.

This chain uses TRBV24-1 with TRBJ2-2; 10 nucleotides agree with TRBD1. Per germline, CDR1 KGHDR and CDR2 SFDVKD. V shed 3 bases, J shed 7 bases, and the junction held 10 bases outside the gene matches. The CDR3 totals 17 residues. The CDR3 DNA is TGTGCCACCAGTGATCCCGGGACAGGGGACCGTGACGGGGAGCTGTTTTTT. Amino acid sequence: CATSDPGTGDRDGELFF.

The V gene is TRBV7-2, the J gene TRBJ1-2, with D maybe TRBD1 (5 bases). Germline loops: CDR1 SGHTA, CDR2 FQGNSA. The CDR3 consists of 16 residues. With 4 bases removed from V and 4 bases from J, the gap between germline ends came to 19 bases. Here the CDR3 DNA reads TGTGCCAGCAGCTCCCACCGGGTTGGGGGGGGCTATGGCTACACCTTC. It translates to CASSSHRVGGGYGYTF.

This clonotype has a handful of counts. This chain connects TRBV5-5 to TRBJ2-2, with unresolved D. Germline CDR1 is SGHKS and CDR2 is YYEKEE (reference sequence). CDR3 length: 13 residues. V dropped 3 bases and J dropped 6 bases, with 9 bases sitting between them. The CDR3 is CASSSVAAGELFF. CDR3 in DNA: TGTGCCAGCAGCTCCGTAGCAGCCGGGGAGCTGTTTTTT.

The rearrangement joins TRBV5-1 to TRBJ2-5; D not certain. Trimming took off 0 bases at V and 4 bases at J, with 13 bases between the two ends. The CDR3 has 15 amino acids. Looked up from germline, CDR1 is SGHRS and CDR2 is YFSETQ. The CDR3 sequence: CASSLEPQIGETQYF. The CDR3 DNA follows: TGCGCCAGCAGCTTGGAGCCTCAAATCGGAGAGACCCAGTACTTC.

V and J are TRBV7-9 and TRBJ2-3; 7 bases agree with TRBD2. J was trimmed by 10 bases and V by 0 bases; bases with no gene match: 4. This CDR3 has 13 amino acids. Germline lookup yields CDR1 SEHNR and CDR2 FQNEAQ (reference sequence). The CDR3 sequence: CASSLARGGAQYF. DNA of the CDR3: TGTGCCAGCAGCTTAGCCCGGGGAGGGGCGCAGTATTTT.

This rearrangement joins TRBV24-1 to TRBJ1-1, with D unresolved. Trimming cost V 0 bases and J 13 bases, with 14 bases left between them. Germline CDR1 is KGHDR and CDR2 is SFDVKD. The CDR3 totals 13 residues. In DNA form, the CDR3 reads TGTGCCACCAGTGATTTGCACTCCGATCTCGTTTTCTTT. Protein product: CATSDLHSDLVFF.

This clonotype was counted only a few times. The DNA for the CDR3 is TGCAGTGCTAGAGATCTAGCGGGAGACTACTTC. It translates to CSARDLAGDYF. V gene TRBV20-1 combines with J gene TRBJ2-5, with TRBD2 matching over 10 bases. Germline V gives CDR1 DFQATT, CDR2 SNEGSKA (reference sequence). This CDR3 comprises 11 residues. V lost 0 bases and J lost 14; bases outside the gene matches: 3.

This clonotype showed up just a few times. The gene calls are TRBV9 and TRBJ2-1; 9 bases line up with TRBD2. J was trimmed by 8 bases and V by 5 bases; bases with no gene match: 5. This CDR3 has 13 amino acids. In germline, CDR1 is SGDLS, CDR2 YYNGEE. In nucleotides, the CDR3 is TGTGCCAGCAGTAGCGGGAGAAGTGATGAGCAGTTCTTC. This gives the protein CASSSGRSDEQFF.

This clonotype turned up a few times. The chain carries TRBV7-9 and TRBJ2-2, with TRBD2 matching 7 bases. V shed 6 bases and J 5 bases; nucleotides not matched to a gene: 6. CDR3 size: 14 residues. Germline-derived CDR1 and CDR2 are SEHNR and FQNEAQ (reference sequence). DNA for the CDR3: TGTGCCAGCAGTTCCGGGACTAATACCGGGGAGCTGTTTTTT. It encodes CASSSGTNTGELFF.

This chain uses TRBV3-1 with TRBJ2-5; 9 nucleotides agree with TRBD1. V was clipped by 3 bases and J by 5 bases; unmatched bases: 4. This CDR3 has 14 residues. CDR1 and CDR2 from the germline V gene are LGHDT and YNNKEL (reference sequence). The DNA for the CDR3 is TGTGCCAGCAGCCACCGGACAGGGGTTGAGACCCAGTACTTC. This translates into CASSHRTGVETQYF.

The chain combines TRBV7-9 with TRBJ2-5, with a weak D call TRBD2 (6 bases). The CDR3 extends over 11 amino acids. Germline CDR1 reads SEHNR; CDR2 reads FQNEAQ (reference sequence). V was cut by 5 bases and J by 5 bases, with 6 bases left in between. The CDR3 loop is CASSREETQYF. The CDR3 region has the DNA TGTGCCAGCAGCCGGGAGGAGACCCAGTACTTC.

V is TRBV5-8 and J is TRBJ2-1; 7 bases are a match to TRBD2. CDR3 length: 13 amino acids. Germline CDR1 is SGHTS and CDR2 is YDEGEE. The J segment lost 8 bases and the V segment lost 4 bases, leaving 6 bases of the junction unmatched. The CDR3 coding sequence is TGTGCCAGCAGCCTAGAGGGAGGGGATGAGCAGTTCTTC. Its protein is CASSLEGGDEQFF.

This clonotype was seen only a few times. The chain recombines TRBV28 with TRBJ2-7; perhaps TRBD2 as D (6 bases). The CDR3 runs 16 residues. Germline CDR1 is MDHEN and CDR2 is SYDVKM. V was shortened by 1 base and J by 1 base, with 14 bases between the two germline ends. Here the CDR3 reads CASSLSPSSGSYEQYF. In nucleotides, the CDR3 is TGTGCCAGCAGTTTATCCCCGAGTAGCGGTTCCTACGAGCAGTACTTC.

In its sample, this clonotype was seen a few times. The CDR3 DNA reads TGTGCCAGCAGCCAGGGCAGGAGCCGATACTGGAACACTGAAGCTTTCTTT. It yields the protein CASSQGRSRYWNTEAFF. This chain links TRBV27 with TRBJ1-1, with D possibly being TRBD1 (5 bases). CDR3 length: 17 residues. From germline, CDR1 is MNHEY and CDR2 SMNVEV (reference sequence). V was trimmed by 6 bases and J by 1 base, leaving 21 bases between them.

The J gene is TRBJ2-3, the V gene TRBV20-1, with 8 bases matching TRBD2. The CDR3 length is 15 residues. The V segment lost 6 bases and the J segment 0 bases; nucleotides outside the gene matches: 8. Looked up from germline, CDR1 is DFQATT and CDR2 is SNEGSKA (reference sequence). The CDR3 sequence is CSADKTSESTDTQYF. The CDR3 DNA sequence: TGCAGTGCGGACAAGACTAGCGAGAGCACAGATACGCAGTATTTT.

V gene TRBV29-1 combines with J gene TRBJ2-3, with TRBD1 matching over 10 bases. Germline assignment: CDR1 SQVTM and CDR2 ANQGSEA. The length of the CDR3 is 13 residues. After removal of 6 bases from V and 14 bases from J, the junction contained 14 bases not matched to a gene. The CDR3 spells CSVENYDRGRLYF. The CDR3 nucleotides are TGCAGCGTCGAAAACTACGACAGGGGGCGGCTGTATTTT.

J is TRBJ2-3 and V is TRBV6-2 or TRBV6-3, with D perhaps matching TRBD2 (5 bases). The CDR3 is made up of 13 amino acids. Germline assignment: CDR1 MNHEY and CDR2 SVGEGT. The V end was cut by 0 bases, the J end by 6 bases, with 7 bases between. CDR3 nucleotides: TGTGCCAGCAGTTACTCGGCTAGCGATACGCAGTATTTT. Translating gives CASSYSASDTQYF.

The gene calls are TRBV15 and TRBJ2-1; the match to TRBD2 covers 9 bases. The V gene end was trimmed by 3 bases and the J gene end by 7 bases; junction bases not matched to a gene: 10. Germline V CDR1 and CDR2: LNHNV, YYDKDF (reference sequence). CDR3 length: 16 residues. The CDR3, as DNA: TGTGCCACCAGCAGGCTCTCCAGGCGGGAGGGTAATGAGCAGTTCTTC. Encoded protein: CATSRLSRREGNEQFF. Full variable domain (rest looked up from reference TRBV15 and TRBJ2-1): DAMVIQNPRYQVTQFGKPVTLSCSQTLNHNVMYWYQQKSSQAPKLLFHYYDKDFNNEADTPDNFQSRRPNTSFCFLDIRSPGLGDTAMYLCATSRLSRREGNEQFFGPGTRLTVL.

The genes are TRBV15 and TRBJ2-3, with D perhaps matching TRBD2 (6 bases). Germline V gene data show CDR1 as LNHNV and CDR2 as YYDKDF (reference sequence). There are 15 residues in the CDR3. Between the trimmed V and J ends, which lost 1 base and 3 bases, there was a span of 11 bases. The chain's CDR3 is CATSRGSGATDTQYF. CDR3 coding DNA: TGTGCCACCAGCAGAGGCTCGGGAGCGACAGATACGCAGTATTTT.

The V call is TRBV5-1, the J call TRBJ2-1, with no clear D. With 4 bases removed from V and 10 bases from J, the gap between germline ends came to 9 bases. The germline V gene encodes CDR1 SGHRS and CDR2 YFSETQ. The CDR3 is 11 amino acids. CDR3 amino acids: CASSAHREQFF. CDR3 DNA: TGCGCCAGCAGCGCCCATCGGGAGCAGTTCTTC.

The chain employs TRBV10-3 and TRBJ2-5, with TRBD1 identical over 7 bases. Unmatched junction bases numbered 5, after V lost 2 bases and J lost 2 bases. CDR1 ENHRY and CDR2 SYGVKD come from the germline V gene. The CDR3 is made up of 15 amino acids. CDR3 bases: TGTGCCATCAGTGAGAGGGGACAGATACAAGAGACCCAGTACTTC. It yields the protein CAISERGQIQETQYF.